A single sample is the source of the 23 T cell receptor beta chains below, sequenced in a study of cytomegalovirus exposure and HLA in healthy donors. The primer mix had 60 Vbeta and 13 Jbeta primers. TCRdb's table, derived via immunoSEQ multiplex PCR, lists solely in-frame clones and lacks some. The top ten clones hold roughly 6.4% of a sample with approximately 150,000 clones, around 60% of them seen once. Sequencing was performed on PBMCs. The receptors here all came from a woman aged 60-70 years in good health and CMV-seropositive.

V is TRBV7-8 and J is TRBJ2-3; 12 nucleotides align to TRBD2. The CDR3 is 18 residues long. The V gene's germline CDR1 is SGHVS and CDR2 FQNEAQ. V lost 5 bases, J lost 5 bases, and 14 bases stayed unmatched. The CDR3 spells CASSPLGLAGAPGDTQYF. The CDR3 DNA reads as TGTGCCAGCAGCCCATTGGGACTAGCGGGTGCGCCGGGAGATACGCAGTATTTT.

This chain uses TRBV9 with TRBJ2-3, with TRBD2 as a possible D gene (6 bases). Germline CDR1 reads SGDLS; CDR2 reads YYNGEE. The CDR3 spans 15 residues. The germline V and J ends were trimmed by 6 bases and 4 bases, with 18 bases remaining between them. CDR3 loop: CASNRRAGTPDTQYF. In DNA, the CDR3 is TGTGCCAGCAATCGTCGTGCGGGGACTCCAGATACGCAGTATTTT.

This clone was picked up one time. CDR3 nucleotide sequence: TGCGCCAGCAGCTTTGGACTAGCGGGAGATTTGACCGGGGAGCTGTTTTTT. It translates to CASSFGLAGDLTGELFF. This sequence joins TRBV5-1 and TRBJ2-2, with TRBD2 identical over 13 bases. The CDR3 totals 17 residues. The V gene's germline CDR1 is SGHRS and CDR2 YFSETQ. V was clipped by 2 bases and J by 5 bases; unmatched bases: 6.

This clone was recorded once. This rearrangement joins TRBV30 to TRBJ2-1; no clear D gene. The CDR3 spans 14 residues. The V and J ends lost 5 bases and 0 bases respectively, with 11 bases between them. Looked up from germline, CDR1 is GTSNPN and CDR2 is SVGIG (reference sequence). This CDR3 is CAWARLSSYNEQFF. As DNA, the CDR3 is TGTGCCTGGGCGAGGCTTTCCTCCTACAATGAGCAGTTCTTC.

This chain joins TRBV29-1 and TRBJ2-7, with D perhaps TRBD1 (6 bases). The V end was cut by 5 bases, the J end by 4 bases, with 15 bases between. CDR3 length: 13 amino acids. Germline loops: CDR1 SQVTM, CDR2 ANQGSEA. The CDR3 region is CSVSMTGPYEQYF. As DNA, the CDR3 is TGCAGCGTTTCTATGACAGGTCCTTACGAGCAGTACTTC.

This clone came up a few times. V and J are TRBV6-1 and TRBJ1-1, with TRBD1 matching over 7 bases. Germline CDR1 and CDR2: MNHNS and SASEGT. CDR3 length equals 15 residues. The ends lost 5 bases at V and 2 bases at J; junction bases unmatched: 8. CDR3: CASSPARGGNTEAFF. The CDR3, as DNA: TGTGCCAGCAGTCCGGCTAGAGGGGGCAACACTGAAGCTTTCTTT.

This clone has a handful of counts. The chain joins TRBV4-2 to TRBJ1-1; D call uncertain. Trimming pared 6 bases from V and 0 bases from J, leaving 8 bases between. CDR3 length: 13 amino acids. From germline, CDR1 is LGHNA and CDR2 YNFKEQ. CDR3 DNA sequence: TGTGCCAGCAGTCACACGATGAACACTGAAGCTTTCTTT. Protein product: CASSHTMNTEAFF.

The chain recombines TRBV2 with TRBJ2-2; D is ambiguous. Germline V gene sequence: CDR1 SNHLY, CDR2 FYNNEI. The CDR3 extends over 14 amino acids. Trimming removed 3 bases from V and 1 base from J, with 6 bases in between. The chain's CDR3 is CASSDRVNTGELFF. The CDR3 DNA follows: TGTGCCAGCAGTGACCGGGTGAACACCGGGGAGCTGTTTTTT.

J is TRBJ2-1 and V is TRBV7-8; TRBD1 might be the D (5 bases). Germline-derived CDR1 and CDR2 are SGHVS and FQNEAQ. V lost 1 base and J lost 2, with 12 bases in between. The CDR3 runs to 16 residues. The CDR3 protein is CASSLGPGPAYNEQFF. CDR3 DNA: TGTGCCAGCAGCTTAGGACCAGGGCCGGCCTACAATGAGCAGTTCTTC.

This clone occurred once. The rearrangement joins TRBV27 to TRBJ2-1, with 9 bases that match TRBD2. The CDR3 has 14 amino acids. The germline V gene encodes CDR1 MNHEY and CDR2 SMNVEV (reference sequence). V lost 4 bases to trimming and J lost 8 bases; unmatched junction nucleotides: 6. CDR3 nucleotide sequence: TGTGCCAGCAGTTATAGCGGGAGTTGGGATGAGCAGTTCTTC. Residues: CASSYSGSWDEQFF.

CDR3 sequence: CASSKRDGPGEQYF. The CDR3 region has the DNA TGTGCCAGCAGCAAGCGGGACGGGCCTGGAGAGCAGTACTTC. The V call is TRBV7-9, the J call TRBJ2-7; 7 bases agree with TRBD2. V lost 5 bases, J lost 7 bases, and 11 bases stayed unmatched. The CDR3 extends over 14 amino acids. The germline V gene has CDR1 SEHNR and CDR2 FQNEAQ (reference sequence).

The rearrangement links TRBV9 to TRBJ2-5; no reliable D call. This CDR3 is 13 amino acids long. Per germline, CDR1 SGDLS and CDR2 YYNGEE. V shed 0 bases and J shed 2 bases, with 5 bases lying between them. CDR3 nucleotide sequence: TGTGCCAGCAGCGTAGGACTTCAAGAGACCCAGTACTTC. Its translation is CASSVGLQETQYF.

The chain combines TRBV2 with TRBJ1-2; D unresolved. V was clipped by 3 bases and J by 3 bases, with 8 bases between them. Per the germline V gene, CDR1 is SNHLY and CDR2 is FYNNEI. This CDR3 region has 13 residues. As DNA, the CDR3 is TGTGCCAGCAGTGACGGAGGGTACTATGGCTACACCTTC. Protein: CASSDGGYYGYTF.

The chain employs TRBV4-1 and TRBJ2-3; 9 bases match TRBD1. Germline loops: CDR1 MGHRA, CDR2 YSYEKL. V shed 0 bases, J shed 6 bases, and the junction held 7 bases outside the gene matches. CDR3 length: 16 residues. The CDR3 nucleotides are TGCGCCAGCAGCCAAGAAGGGGACAGGGCGGGCGATACGCAGTATTTT. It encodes CASSQEGDRAGDTQYF.

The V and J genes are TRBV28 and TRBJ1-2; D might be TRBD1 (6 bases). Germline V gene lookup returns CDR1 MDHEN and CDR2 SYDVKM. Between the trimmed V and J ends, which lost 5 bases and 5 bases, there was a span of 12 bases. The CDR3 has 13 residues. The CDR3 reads CASSLTGPYGYTF. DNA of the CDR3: TGTGCCAGCAGTCTGACAGGCCCTTATGGCTACACCTTC.

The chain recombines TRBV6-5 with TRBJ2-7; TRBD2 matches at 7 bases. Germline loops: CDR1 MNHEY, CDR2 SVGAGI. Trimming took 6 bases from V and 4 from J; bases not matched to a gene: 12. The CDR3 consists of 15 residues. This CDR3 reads CASSPIGEGDYEQYF. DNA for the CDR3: TGTGCCAGCAGCCCTATAGGGGAGGGCGATTACGAGCAGTACTTC.

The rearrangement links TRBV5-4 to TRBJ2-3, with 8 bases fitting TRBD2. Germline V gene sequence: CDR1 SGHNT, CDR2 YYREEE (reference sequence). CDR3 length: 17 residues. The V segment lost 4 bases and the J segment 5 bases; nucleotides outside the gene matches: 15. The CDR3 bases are TGTGCCAGCAGCACCTTAGCGGGAAAAATGCAGGGAGATACGCAGTATTTT. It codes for CASSTLAGKMQGDTQYF.

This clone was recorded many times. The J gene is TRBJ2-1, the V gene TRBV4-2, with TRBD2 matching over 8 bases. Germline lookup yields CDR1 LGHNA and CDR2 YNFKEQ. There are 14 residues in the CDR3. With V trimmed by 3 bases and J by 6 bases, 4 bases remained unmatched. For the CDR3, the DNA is TGTGCCAGCAGCCAGCGGGAGGAGGTCAATGAGCAGTTCTTC. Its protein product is CASSQREEVNEQFF.

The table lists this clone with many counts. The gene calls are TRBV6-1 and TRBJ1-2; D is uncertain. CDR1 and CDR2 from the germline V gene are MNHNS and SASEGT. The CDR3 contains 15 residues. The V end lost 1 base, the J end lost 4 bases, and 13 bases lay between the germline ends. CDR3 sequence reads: CASSEGGVSGYGYTF. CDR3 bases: TGTGCCAGCAGTGAAGGAGGTGTGTCTGGCTATGGCTACACCTTC.

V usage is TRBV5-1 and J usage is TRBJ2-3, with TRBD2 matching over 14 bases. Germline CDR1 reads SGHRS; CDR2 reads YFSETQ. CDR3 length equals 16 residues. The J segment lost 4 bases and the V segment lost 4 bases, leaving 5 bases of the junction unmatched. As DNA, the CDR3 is TGCGCCAGCAGCCCCGGGACTAGCGGGAGTGCAGATACGCAGTATTTT. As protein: CASSPGTSGSADTQYF.

The CDR3 protein is CASSFLQGSYNEQFF. CDR3 bases: TGCGCCAGCAGCTTCTTACAGGGGAGCTACAATGAGCAGTTCTTC. The chain couples TRBV5-1 to TRBJ2-1; 7 bases map to TRBD1. Trimming cost V 2 bases and J 3 bases; bases outside gene matches: 5. CDR3 length: 15 residues. CDR1 SGHRS and CDR2 YFSETQ come from the germline V gene.

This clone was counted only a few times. CDR3 in DNA: TGCGCCAGCAGAAAGGGGCGGGAGGGAAAAAACATTCAGTACTTC. This encodes CASRKGREGKNIQYF. The chain has TRBV10-2 and TRBJ2-4; 9 bases agree with TRBD2. V lost 6 bases and J lost 4; bases outside the gene matches: 7. This CDR3 is 15 amino acids long. The germline gives CDR1 WSHSY, CDR2 SAAADI.

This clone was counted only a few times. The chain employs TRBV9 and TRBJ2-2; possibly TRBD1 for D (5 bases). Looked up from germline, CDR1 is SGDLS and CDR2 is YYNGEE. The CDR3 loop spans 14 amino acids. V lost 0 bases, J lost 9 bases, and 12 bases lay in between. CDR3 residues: CASSVGDDSWELFF. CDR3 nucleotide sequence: TGTGCCAGCAGCGTAGGAGACGACAGTTGGGAGCTGTTTTTT.